The entry below gives a single T cell receptor (beta chain) sequence along with its context. It lacks a known antigen. There are no base qualities to consult, and no much larger clone falls within one base. The CDR3 contains 16 residues, cysteine and phenylalanine counted. Only CDR3 DNA is held: 48 bases, read in frame from base 1. The V end loses 2 bases and the J end loses 5 bases, and a stretch of 19 bases separates them. For CDR1 and CDR2, the germline V gene lists ENHRY and SYGVKD. TCRbeta CDR3 regions were amplified from genomic DNA using the immunoSEQ Assay, a bias-controlled multiplex PCR. From the authors' description of their analysis: The number of nucleated cells in each sample was estimated from the amplification of reference gene primers within the assay. To quantify the absolute abundance of each unique TCRbeta CDR3 rearrangement, sequence reads were collapsed and filtered. For each sample, productive Simpson clonality was calculated as the square root of Simpson's diversity index over productive rearrangements. As stored in TCRdb, this immuneACCESS dataset retains in-frame rearrangements with V and J assigned. A fraction of the clones does not appear; measured against another copy, unresolved V genes explain less than half of the discrepancy, and the remainder lacks a known reason. The DNA was the basis for D and trimming; V, J and clone size are from that table. In this sample the table shows around 200,000 clones, roughly 80% of which occur a single time. The top ten hold 4.5% to 7% of the sample.

The data were taken from a study of blood T cell repertoires in COVID-19 (dated by TCRdb to about 2020). Context from the whole study: Collaborator samples came from the United States, Italy and Spain and covered acute and convalescent phases of COVID-19. Sample metadata almost always included a de-identified subject ID, COVID-19 status, age in years and sex. Where available, HLA class I and class II types were obtained from metadata supplied by the sample provider rather than from assay-based typing. The repertoires were released in a freely available public database meant as a resource for research on the immune response to SARS-CoV-2. Deeply sampled blood TCRbeta repertoires from subjects exposed to, actively infected with, or recovered from COVID-19 were included in the dataset. The samples were drawn from the first 160 participants of the ongoing ImmuneRACE study and from 950 to 1,500 subjects provided by 6 global collaborators. The prospective study material was composed of cDNA or gDNA derived from T cells, B-cell-depleted T cells, or PBMCs. What the authors observed across the whole study: How much clinical and demographic metadata was included differed by source and by participant, and the metadata was provided uncurated.

Whole blood was collected in K2EDTA tubes by collaborating institutions according to the institutions' own protocols. For TCRbeta analysis, collaborators shipped samples as frozen whole blood, isolated PBMCs, or DNA extracted from either of those sample types. This TCR was recovered from a woman between 65 and 79 years old with acute or convalescent COVID-19. The receptor chain draws on TRBV10-3 and TRBJ2-7; the D gene is perhaps TRBD2, on 6 matching bases. Sequenced: peripheral blood. The sequenced DNA: TGTGCCATCAGTGAGAGGATGGGGGGTTTGGTCCACGAGCAGTACTTC. Its protein is CAISERMGGLVHEQYF.